One sample yielded the 6 T cell receptor beta chains listed below, sequenced in a study of T cell responses to AZD1222 COVID-19 vaccine. This table comes from immunoSEQ multiplex PCR, and its TCRdb copy is limited to in-frame clones, with some not included. The sample holds some 130,000 clones, over 85% seen once. Specimen: peripheral blood, collected 28 days after the second AZD1222 dose. Source of these receptors: an adult who received the AZD1222 COVID-19 vaccine.

As regards this clone: An end of the junction differs from the germline gene, which may be a read error. The chain links TRBV4-2 to TRBJ2-2; 8 bases are a match to TRBD2. Germline V gives CDR1 LGHNA, CDR2 YNFKEQ. This CDR3 is 14 amino acids long. CDR3 coding DNA: TGTGCCAGCGAAGCGGGGGAAAACATCGGGGAGCTGTTTTTT. This encodes CASEAGENIGELFF.

The chain employs TRBV10-3 and TRBJ1-1; TRBD1 matches at 9 bases. V trimming: 6 bases; J trimming: 2 bases; junction bases outside the gene matches: 7. This CDR3 has 15 residues. Germline-derived CDR1 and CDR2 are ENHRY and SYGVKD. The CDR3 region is CAIRDGTGKNTEAFF. Written as DNA, the CDR3 is TGTGCCATCAGAGACGGGACAGGGAAAAACACTGAAGCTTTCTTT.

This rearrangement joins TRBV5-1 to TRBJ1-2; TRBD1 matches at 12 bases. Germline V CDR1 and CDR2: SGHRS, YFSETQ. The CDR3 is 15 amino acids. V shed 5 bases and J 8 bases; nucleotides not matched to a gene: 10. The CDR3 DNA reads as TGCGCCAGCAGGGCTCCGGGACAGGGGGCTAGCGGCTACACCTTC. This sequence encodes CASRAPGQGASGYTF.

V and J are TRBV5-1 and TRBJ2-5; D gene uncertain. The CDR3 is 11 residues long. Germline values: CDR1 SGHRS, CDR2 YFSETQ. Trimming cost V 2 bases and J 14 bases, with 13 bases left between them. CDR3 sequence (DNA): TGCGCCAGCAGCTTTCAGGCAAGGTCATACTTC. This codes for CASSFQARSYF.

The chain recombines TRBV28 with TRBJ2-1; no clear D. CDR3 length: 15 amino acids. The germline CDR1 and CDR2 sequences are MDHEN and SYDVKM. V gave up 5 bases and J gave up 4 bases, with 15 bases separating them. CDR3 sequence (DNA): TGTGCCAGCAGTCTCCAAGATCAGAGTTACAATGAGCAGTTCTTC. Its translation is CASSLQDQSYNEQFF.

This clone is a singleton in its sample. This chain uses TRBV7-3 with TRBJ2-1, with D possibly being TRBD1 or TRBD2 (6 bases each). This CDR3 spans 12 amino acids. The germline V and J ends were trimmed by 2 bases and 10 bases, with 9 bases remaining between them. Germline values: CDR1 SGHTA, CDR2 FQGTGA. The CDR3: CASSLVGGEQFF. The CDR3 coding sequence is TGTGCCAGCAGCTTAGTAGGGGGGGAGCAGTTCTTC.